This T cell receptor (beta chain) stems from a study of blood T cell dynamics during melanoma immunotherapy. General study results and limits: It remained unknown if the driving T cell clones were melanoma-specific.

Remarks on this clone: Its specificity is not known.

Each bulk PBMC sample had roughly 350 ng DNA loaded. The protocol was immunoSEQ multiplex PCR, while the TCRdb copy is restricted to in-frame clones and leaves out a portion. Counted here are approximately 13,000 clones, approximately 89% occurring once; the ten biggest clones make up over 3%. The CDR3 length is 16 residues. The ends lost 4 bases at V and 4 bases at J; junction bases unmatched: 6. Germline V gene sequence: CDR1 ENHRY, CDR2 SYGVKD. Regarding time point: pre-treatment baseline. No patient had earlier systemic cancer treatment, concurrent immunosuppressants, or another active cancer. This material consisted of blood, taken from a patient treated with checkpoint blockade. This TCR was sampled from a human donor with melanoma. The chain is built from TRBV10-3 and TRBJ2-2; 10 bases fit TRBD2. The CDR3 region is CAISVALAGATGELFF. The DNA for the CDR3 is TGTGCCATCAGTGTCGCGCTAGCGGGAGCCACCGGGGAGCTGTTTTTT.